This TCR beta chain was sequenced for a study of blood T cell repertoires in COVID-19. For the study at large: From the United States, Italy and Spain came samples of acute and convalescent COVID-19. The cDNA or gDNA used as material had been derived from T cells, B-cell-depleted T cells, or PBMCs.

Methods used by the authors: Nucleated cell counts were estimated from reference gene primer amplification. Sequencing was performed with immunoSEQ multiplex PCR; in TCRdb, only in-frame clones are kept and a portion is missing. The DNA gave D and trimming, while V, J and clone size come from that table. This sample has 150,000 to 200,000 clones, with about 81% found just once. This clone was counted between two and nine times. The V end lost 1 base, the J end lost 8 bases, and 8 bases lay between the germline ends. The CDR3 totals 12 residues. CDR1 MDHEN and CDR2 SYDVKM come from the germline V gene.

The chain is built from TRBV28 and TRBJ1-2; unclear D gene. This clonotype originated in a woman in her sixties with COVID-19, enrolled during active disease. Sequencing was done on a sample of peripheral blood. CDR3 sequence: CASSLYGKGYTF. CDR3 sequence (DNA): TGTGCCAGCAGTTTATATGGCAAGGGCTACACCTTC.